This T cell receptor beta chain is drawn from a study of blood T cell repertoires in COVID-19. The wider study: Sites in the United States, Italy and Spain provided acute and convalescent COVID-19 samples. Sample material is recorded as cDNA or gDNA derived from T cells, B-cell-depleted T cells, or PBMCs.

The CDR3 consists of 16 residues. Germline CDR1 ENHRY, CDR2 SYGVKD. V lost 8 bases and J 7 bases, leaving 21 bases between the germline ends. In the original workflow: Nucleated cell number was recorded as an estimate derived from reference gene primer amplification. Clones were read by immunoSEQ multiplex PCR, and TCRdb kept only the in-frame ones, dropping some. From that table come the V and J calls and clone size; the DNA was used to work out D and trimming. This table holds 150,000 or so clones, 70% to 90% found once. Followed over time, Seattle patients had been enrolled while infection was active.

Sequenced: peripheral blood. The rearrangement uses TRBV10-3 and TRBJ1-6, with D maybe TRBD1 (6 bases). This clonotype was sampled from a woman aged 55-70 years with COVID-19, enrolled during active disease. Here the CDR3 reads CAISAFSRDTNSPLHF. For the CDR3, the DNA is TGTGCCATCTCCGCCTTCTCCCGGGACACAAATTCACCCCTCCACTTT.